This TCR beta chain was captured by sequencing in a study of shared clonotypes between healthy human individuals (TCRdb year 2020). In the study overall: The cohort comprised two women and a few men aged 18 to 49 years. To increase sequencing depth and limit assay-specific biases, different laboratories used diverse techniques to prepare libraries and sequence TCR repertoires. Blood TCR repertoires of roughly 5 healthy adults were deeply sequenced to estimate repertoire size and the extent of clonotype sharing between individuals. Per donor, leukapheresis produced somewhere between about 0.8 and 9.5 billion PBMCs.

General study outcomes and caveats: Pairwise subsampling indicated that sequencing depth was expected to affect the degree of clonotype sharing among donors. Sampling was restricted to blood, and TCR repertoires in tissues likely differ from the TCR repertoires found in blood. The genetic and exposure-history diversity represented was limited by the small number of donors.

V and J are truncated by 2 bases and 3 bases respectively, leaving an intervening sequence of 17 bases. The CDR3, from cysteine to phenylalanine, totals 17 residues. Left in the record is the CDR3 DNA by itself, 51 bases read in frame from the first base. The germline V gene encodes CDR1 MGHDK and CDR2 SYGVNS. On this clone: What antigen it recognizes has not been identified. Base qualities are not provided; no much larger clone lies one nucleotide away.

Using the deep immunoSEQ assay, TCR CDR3 regions were amplified from genomic DNA by multiplex PCR. Extracted genomic DNA from each cell subset was distributed evenly across all wells of several immunoSEQ 96-well plates, and each plate was treated as a replicate. Each replicate PCR for unsorted PBMC received roughly 0.3 ug genomic DNA, equal to 25,000 to 30,000 T cell genomes. Genomic DNA from unsorted PBMC was sequenced over ten immunoSEQ deep assay plates. Purified libraries were measured with a Qubit 3.0 fluorometer, size-checked on a Bioanalyzer 2100, and measured again with the KAPA Library Quantification kit. A separate single-read 150-cycle Illumina NextSeq 550 flow cell was used to sequence each immunoSEQ 96-well plate. The paper's processing steps were these. The immunoSEQ output contained only junctional sequences without quality scores, so filtering could not match that applied to full-length reads. Sequences were annotated with PyIR, a Python wrapper for IgBLAST v1.9, and V/J genes and CDR3 were assigned using IMGT germline references. Reads were removed for weak V/J assignments (E-value above 1e-6), missing CDR3, stop codons, out-of-frame junctions, or ambiguous translated residues. V3J clonotypes were defined by identical inferred V gene, J gene, and CDR3 amino acid sequence. The percentage overlap between two repertoires was calculated by dividing the number of shared unique clonotypes by the size of the smaller repertoire. Repertoire richness was assessed with RTK rarefaction, the Chao1 estimator, and Recon v2.1 estimates of unobserved clonotypes. TCRdb took over this immuneACCESS table, retaining in-frame rearrangements with V and J assigned. Such tables are incomplete; in checked studies, under half of the missing clones stem from an unresolved V gene, and the remainder is unexplained. D and trimming come from the DNA, and the V and J calls and clone size come from that table. The sample contains some 490,000 clones, over 70% of them found a single time. The ten largest clones add up to roughly 12% of the sample.

Donors were healthy HIV-negative adults with no recently reported acute infections or vaccinations. Only Caucasian adults living in Nashville, Tennessee, USA were represented among the donors. For unsorted samples, 85 million to 100 million PBMCs were counted, and genomic DNA was extracted using the QIAamp DNA Blood Mini kit. After blood collection by leukapheresis, PBMCs were isolated using Ficoll-Histopaque density gradient centrifugation and then cryopreserved in the vapor phase of liquid nitrogen. The rearranged chain carries TRBV25-1 and TRBJ2-1; the D gene identity is not certain. Sequencing was carried out using PBMCs. The TCR originated in a woman between 40 and 55 years old in good health. Some clones in this sample may be carry-over from other donors' samples. The bases are TGTGCCAGCAGTGAACTAACTAATTCGCCAATCTACAATGAGCAGTTCTTC. Translated, it reads CASSELTNSPIYNEQFF.